This T cell receptor beta chain was documented in a study of memory CD4+ T cells and cytomegalovirus serostatus. The repertoire was sequenced with immunoSEQ multiplex PCR; TCRdb's copy has only in-frame clones and lacks some. The sample holds over 50,000 clones; roughly 72% are singletons and the top ten take around 1.6%. V trimming: 4 bases; J trimming: 1 base; junction bases outside the gene matches: 6. The CDR3 is 15 residues long. Germline V lookup: CDR1 SGDLS, CDR2 YYNGEE. Single viable CD3+CD4+CD8-CD45RO+ cells were sorted as the memory CD4+ T cells. The sequence came from an adult in good health and CMV-seronegative. The V and J genes are TRBV9 and TRBJ2-5, with 8 positions matching TRBD2. What was sequenced was memory CD4+ T cells from blood. As DNA, the CDR3 is TGTGCCAGCAGCTTACTGAGCGGGAGCCAAGAGACCCAGTACTTC. It yields the protein CASSLLSGSQETQYF.